The sequence of this T cell receptor beta chain was determined in a study of blood T cells in healthy people across ages. The CDR3 is 15 residues long. V was trimmed by 3 bases and J by 3 bases, leaving 15 bases between them. CDR1 and CDR2 (germline): MDHEN, SYDVKM. Study-wide points: As naive T cell percentage varied, TCR beta diversity correlated strongly with it. Because sorting was not performed, PBMCs prevented conclusive naive versus antigen-experienced comparison.

For the second PCR, which ran for about 7 to 11 cycles, a sample-barcoded 5' primer and a J-beta primer mix were used. Each CDR3 protein is one row after TCRdb ran MiXCR on the 5' RACE reads. This sample yields roughly 800,000 distinct CDR3 sequences, of which approximately 35% are seen a single time; approximately 13% belongs to the top ten. On this clonotype itself: Its antigen is undetermined.

Sequencing used blood. The receptor was isolated from a man younger than 35 in good health. The chain is built from TRBV28 and TRBJ2-7; D unresolved. DNA for the CDR3: TGTGCCAGCAGTTTCTCGGGTTTCCTTGGCTACGAGCAGTACTTC. This codes for CASSFSGFLGYEQYF.